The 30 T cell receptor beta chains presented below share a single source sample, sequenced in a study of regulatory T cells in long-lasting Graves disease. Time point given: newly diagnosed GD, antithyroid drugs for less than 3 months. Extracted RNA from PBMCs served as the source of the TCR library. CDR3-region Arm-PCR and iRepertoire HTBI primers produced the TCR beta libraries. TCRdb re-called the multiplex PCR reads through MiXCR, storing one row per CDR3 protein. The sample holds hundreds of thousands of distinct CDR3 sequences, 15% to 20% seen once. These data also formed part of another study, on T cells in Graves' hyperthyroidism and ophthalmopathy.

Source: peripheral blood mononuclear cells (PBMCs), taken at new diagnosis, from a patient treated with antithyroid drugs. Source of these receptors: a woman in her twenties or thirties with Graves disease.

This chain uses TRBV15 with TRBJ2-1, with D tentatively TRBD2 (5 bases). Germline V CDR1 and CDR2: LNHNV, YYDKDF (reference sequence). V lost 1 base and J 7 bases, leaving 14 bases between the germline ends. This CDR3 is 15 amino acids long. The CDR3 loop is CATSRGASRGNEQFF. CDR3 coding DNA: TGTGCCACCAGCAGAGGGGCCTCCCGGGGTAATGAGCAGTTCTTC.

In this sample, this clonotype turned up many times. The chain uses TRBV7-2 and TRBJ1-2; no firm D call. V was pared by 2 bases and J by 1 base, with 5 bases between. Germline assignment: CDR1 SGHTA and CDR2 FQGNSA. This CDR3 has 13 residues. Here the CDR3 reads CASSLTDNYGYTF. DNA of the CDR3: TGTGCCAGCAGCTTAACAGATAACTATGGCTACACCTTC.

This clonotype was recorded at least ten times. The CDR3 spells CASSLVTNHVYEQYF. CDR3 nucleotide sequence: TGTGCCAGCAGCTTAGTTACTAATCATGTCTACGAGCAGTACTTC. The chain uses TRBV7-8 and TRBJ2-7; no clear D gene. This CDR3 spans 15 amino acids. V lost 1 base and J 3 bases, leaving 13 bases between the germline ends. Per the germline V gene, CDR1 is SGHVS and CDR2 is FQNEAQ.

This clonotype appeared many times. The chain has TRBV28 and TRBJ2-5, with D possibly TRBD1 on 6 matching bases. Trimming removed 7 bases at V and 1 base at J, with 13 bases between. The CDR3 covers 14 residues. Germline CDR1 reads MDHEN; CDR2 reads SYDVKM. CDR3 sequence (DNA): TGTGCCAGCAAGCTAGGGGGAGTCCAAGAGACCCAGTACTTC. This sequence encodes CASKLGGVQETQYF.

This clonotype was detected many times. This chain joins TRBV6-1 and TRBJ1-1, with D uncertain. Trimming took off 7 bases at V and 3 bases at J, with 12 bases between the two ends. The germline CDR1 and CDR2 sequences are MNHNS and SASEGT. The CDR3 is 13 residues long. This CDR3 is CASTKWADTEAFF. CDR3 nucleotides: TGTGCCAGCACCAAGTGGGCTGACACTGAAGCTTTCTTT.

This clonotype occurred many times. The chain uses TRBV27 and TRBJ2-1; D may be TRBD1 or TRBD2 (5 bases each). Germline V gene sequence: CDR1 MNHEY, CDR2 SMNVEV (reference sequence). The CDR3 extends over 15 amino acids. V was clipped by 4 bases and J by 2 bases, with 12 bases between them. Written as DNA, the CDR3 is TGTGCCAGCAGTTCAGATCCGGGACCCTACAATGAGCAGTTCTTC. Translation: CASSSDPGPYNEQFF.

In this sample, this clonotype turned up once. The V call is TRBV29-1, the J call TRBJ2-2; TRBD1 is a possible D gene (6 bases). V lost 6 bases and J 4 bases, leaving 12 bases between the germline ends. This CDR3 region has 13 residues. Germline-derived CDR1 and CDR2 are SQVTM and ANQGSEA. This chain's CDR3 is CSVQGPTTGELFF. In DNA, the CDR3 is TGCAGCGTACAGGGTCCTACCACCGGGGAGCTGTTTTTT.

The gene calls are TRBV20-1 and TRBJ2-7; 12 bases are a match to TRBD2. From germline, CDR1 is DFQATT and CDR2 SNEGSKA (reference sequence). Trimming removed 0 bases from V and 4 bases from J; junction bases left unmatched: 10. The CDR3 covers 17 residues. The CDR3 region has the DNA TGCAGTGCTAGAGACTCTGGTGGACTAGCGGGGTGGTACGAGCAGTACTTC. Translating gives CSARDSGGLAGWYEQYF.

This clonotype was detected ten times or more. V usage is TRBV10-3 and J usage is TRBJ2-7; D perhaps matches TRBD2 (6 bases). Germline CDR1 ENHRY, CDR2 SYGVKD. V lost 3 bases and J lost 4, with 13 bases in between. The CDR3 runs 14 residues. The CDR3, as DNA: TGTGCCATCAGTGATAACAGGAGGGTGTACGAGCAGTACTTC. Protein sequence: CAISDNRRVYEQYF.

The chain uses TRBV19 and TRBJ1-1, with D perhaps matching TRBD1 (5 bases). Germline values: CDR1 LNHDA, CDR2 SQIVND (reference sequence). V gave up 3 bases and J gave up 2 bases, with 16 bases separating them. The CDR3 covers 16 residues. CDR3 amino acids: CASSMGRDGTNTEAFF. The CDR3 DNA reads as TGTGCCAGTAGTATGGGCCGGGACGGAACTAACACTGAAGCTTTCTTT.

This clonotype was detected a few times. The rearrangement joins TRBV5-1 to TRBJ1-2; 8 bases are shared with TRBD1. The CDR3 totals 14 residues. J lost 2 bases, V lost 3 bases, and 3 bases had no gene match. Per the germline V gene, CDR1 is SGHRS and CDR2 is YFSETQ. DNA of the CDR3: TGCGCCAGCAGCTCAGGGGGCGCAAACTATGGCTACACCTTC. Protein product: CASSSGGANYGYTF.

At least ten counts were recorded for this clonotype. The CDR3 here is CASALPGWPKQFF. Here the CDR3 DNA reads TGTGCCAGCGCCCTTCCGGGATGGCCTAAGCAGTTCTTC. This sequence joins TRBV28 and TRBJ2-1; TRBD2 is a possible D gene (5 bases). Trimming took 8 bases from V and 11 from J, leaving 19 bases between them. Germline V CDR1 and CDR2: MDHEN, SYDVKM. The CDR3 contains 13 residues.

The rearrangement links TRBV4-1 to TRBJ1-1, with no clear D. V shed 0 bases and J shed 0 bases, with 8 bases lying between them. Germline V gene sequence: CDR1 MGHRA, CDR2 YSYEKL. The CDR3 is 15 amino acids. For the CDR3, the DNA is TGCGCCAGCAGCCAAGACGAGGGATTGAACACTGAAGCTTTCTTT. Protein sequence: CASSQDEGLNTEAFF.

The CDR3 spells CASSQRGAGDGDTQYF. The CDR3 DNA reads as TGTGCCAGCAGCCAGAGGGGAGCGGGAGACGGAGATACGCAGTATTTT. The genes are TRBV3-1 and TRBJ2-3, with 8 nucleotides matching TRBD2. The germline V gene has CDR1 LGHDT and CDR2 YNNKEL (reference sequence). CDR3 length equals 16 residues. V lost 3 bases to trimming and J lost 5 bases; unmatched junction nucleotides: 10.

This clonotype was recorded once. CDR3 region: CASSIGLGVKNEQFF. The CDR3 nucleotides read TGCGCCAGCAGTATCGGACTAGGAGTAAAGAATGAGCAGTTCTTC. The chain links TRBV10-2 to TRBJ2-1; 7 positions agree with TRBD2. The CDR3 contains 15 residues. Trimming took 5 bases from V and 7 from J; bases not matched to a gene: 11. CDR1 and CDR2 from the germline V gene are WSHSY and SAAADI.

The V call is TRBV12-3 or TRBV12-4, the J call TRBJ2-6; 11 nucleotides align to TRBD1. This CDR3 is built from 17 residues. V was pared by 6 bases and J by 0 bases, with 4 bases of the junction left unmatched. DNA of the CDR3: TGTGCCAGCAGGCGGGGACAGGGGGTCTCTGGGGCCAACGTCCTGACTTTC. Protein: CASRRGQGVSGANVLTF.

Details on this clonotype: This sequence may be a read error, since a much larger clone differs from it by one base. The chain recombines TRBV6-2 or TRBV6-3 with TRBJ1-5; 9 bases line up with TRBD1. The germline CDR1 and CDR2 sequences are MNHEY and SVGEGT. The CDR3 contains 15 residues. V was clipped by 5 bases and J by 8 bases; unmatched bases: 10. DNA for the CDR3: TGTGCCAGCAGTGAAGCAGGACAGGGGATTAAGCCCCAGCATTTT. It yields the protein CASSEAGQGIKPQHF.

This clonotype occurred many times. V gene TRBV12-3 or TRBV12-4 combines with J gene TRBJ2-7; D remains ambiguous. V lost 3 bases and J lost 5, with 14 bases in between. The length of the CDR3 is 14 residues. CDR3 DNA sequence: TGTGCCAGCAGTTTTGCGTTGGTCAGCCACGAGCAGTACTTC. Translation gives CASSFALVSHEQYF.

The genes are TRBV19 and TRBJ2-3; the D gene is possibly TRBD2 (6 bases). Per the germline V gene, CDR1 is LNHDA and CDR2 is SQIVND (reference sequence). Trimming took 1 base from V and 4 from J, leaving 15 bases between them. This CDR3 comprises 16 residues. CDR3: CASSIVAGRGADTQYF. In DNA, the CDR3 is TGTGCCAGTAGTATAGTGGCGGGACGGGGAGCAGATACGCAGTATTTT.

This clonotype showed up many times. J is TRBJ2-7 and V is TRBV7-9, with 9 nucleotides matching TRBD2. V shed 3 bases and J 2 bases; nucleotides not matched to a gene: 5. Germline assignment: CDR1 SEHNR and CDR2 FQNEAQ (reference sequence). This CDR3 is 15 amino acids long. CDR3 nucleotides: TGTGCCAGCAGCTTTAGCGGGAGCGCTGCCTACGAGCAGTACTTC. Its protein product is CASSFSGSAAYEQYF.

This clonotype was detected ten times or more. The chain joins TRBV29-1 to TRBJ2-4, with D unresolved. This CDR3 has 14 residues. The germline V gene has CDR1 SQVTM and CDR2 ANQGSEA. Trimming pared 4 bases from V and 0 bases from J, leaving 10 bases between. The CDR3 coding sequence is TGCAGCGTTGTGTGGGCCTTAGCCAAAAACATTCAGTACTTC. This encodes CSVVWALAKNIQYF.

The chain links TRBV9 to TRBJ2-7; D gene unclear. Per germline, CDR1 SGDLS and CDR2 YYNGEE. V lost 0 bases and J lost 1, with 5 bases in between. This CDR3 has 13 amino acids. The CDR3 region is CASSVDKSYEQYF. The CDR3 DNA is TGTGCCAGCAGCGTAGATAAGTCCTACGAGCAGTACTTC.

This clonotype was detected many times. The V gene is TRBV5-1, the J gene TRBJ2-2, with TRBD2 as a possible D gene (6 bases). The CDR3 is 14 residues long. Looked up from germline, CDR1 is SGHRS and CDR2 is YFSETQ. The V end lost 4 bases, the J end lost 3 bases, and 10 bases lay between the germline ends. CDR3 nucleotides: TGCGCCAGCAGCGGGGGACTCGACACCGGGGAGCTGTTTTTT. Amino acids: CASSGGLDTGELFF.

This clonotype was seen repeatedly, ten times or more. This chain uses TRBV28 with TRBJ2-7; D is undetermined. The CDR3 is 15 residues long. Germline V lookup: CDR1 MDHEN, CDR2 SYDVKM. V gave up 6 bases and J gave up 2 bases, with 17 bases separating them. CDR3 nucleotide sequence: TGTGCCAGCAGACCCGGACGTCTTACGCCCTACGAGCAGTACTTC. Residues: CASRPGRLTPYEQYF.

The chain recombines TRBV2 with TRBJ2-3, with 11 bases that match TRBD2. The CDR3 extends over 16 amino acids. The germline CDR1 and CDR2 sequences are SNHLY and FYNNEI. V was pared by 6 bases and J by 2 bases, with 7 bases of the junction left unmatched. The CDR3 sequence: CASRTGLAETTDTQYF. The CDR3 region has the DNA TGTGCCAGCAGAACGGGACTAGCGGAGACCACAGATACGCAGTATTTT.

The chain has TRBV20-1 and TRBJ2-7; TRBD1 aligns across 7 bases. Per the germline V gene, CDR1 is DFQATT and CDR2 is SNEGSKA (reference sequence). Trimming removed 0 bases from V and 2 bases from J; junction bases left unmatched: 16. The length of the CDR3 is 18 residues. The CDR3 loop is CSARDLRPIDRVTYEQYF. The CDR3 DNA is TGCAGTGCTAGAGATCTCCGACCCATCGACAGGGTAACCTACGAGCAGTACTTC.

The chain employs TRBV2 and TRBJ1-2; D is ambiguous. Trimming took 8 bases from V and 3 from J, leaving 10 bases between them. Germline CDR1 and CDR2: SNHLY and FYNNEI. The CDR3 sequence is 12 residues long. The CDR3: CASGEVYYGYTF. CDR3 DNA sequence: TGTGCCAGCGGAGAGGTATACTATGGCTACACCTTC.

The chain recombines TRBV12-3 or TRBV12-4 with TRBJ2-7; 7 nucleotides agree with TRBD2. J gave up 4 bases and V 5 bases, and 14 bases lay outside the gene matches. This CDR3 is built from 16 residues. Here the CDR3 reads CASSPGGNQGLYEQYF. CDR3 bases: TGTGCCAGCAGTCCGGGGGGTAACCAGGGTCTATACGAGCAGTACTTC.

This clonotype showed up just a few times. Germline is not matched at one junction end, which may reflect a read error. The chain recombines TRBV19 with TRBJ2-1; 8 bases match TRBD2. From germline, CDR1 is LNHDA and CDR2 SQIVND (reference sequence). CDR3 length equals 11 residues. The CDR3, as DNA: TGTGCCAGCCGATTTGGGACTAGTACCAACTTC. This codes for CASRFGTSTNF.

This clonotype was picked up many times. The chain's CDR3 is CAISLRDINTEAFF. The DNA of the CDR3 is TGTGCCATCAGTCTCCGGGACATTAACACTGAAGCTTTCTTT. The rearrangement uses TRBV10-3 and TRBJ1-1; D may be TRBD1 (6 bases). The CDR3 consists of 14 residues. V lost 5 bases and J lost 2, with 12 bases in between. Per the germline V gene, CDR1 is ENHRY and CDR2 is SYGVKD.